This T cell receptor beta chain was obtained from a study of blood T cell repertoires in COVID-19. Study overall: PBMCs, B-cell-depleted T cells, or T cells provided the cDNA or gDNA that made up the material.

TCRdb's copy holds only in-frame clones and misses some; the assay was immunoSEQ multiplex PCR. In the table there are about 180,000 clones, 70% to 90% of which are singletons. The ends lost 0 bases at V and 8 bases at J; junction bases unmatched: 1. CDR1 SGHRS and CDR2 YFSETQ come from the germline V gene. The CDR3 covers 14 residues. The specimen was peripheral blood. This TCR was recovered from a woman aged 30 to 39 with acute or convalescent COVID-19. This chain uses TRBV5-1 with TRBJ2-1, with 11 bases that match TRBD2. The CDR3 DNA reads TGCGCCAGCAGCTTGGTTAGCGGGAGGGATGAGCAGTTCTTC. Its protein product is CASSLVSGRDEQFF.